This T cell receptor beta chain emerged from a study of molecular identifiers for immune sequencing clone quantification. With respect to this clonotype: The antigen is unknown.

TCRdb used MiXCR to reprocess the PCR reads, holding one entry per CDR3 protein. The sample comprises 460,000 or so distinct CDR3 sequences, about 22% of which are singletons, and under 0.85% rests with the top ten. Notes on the study in general: Clones above 20 RNA copies contained over 97% of effector molecules but under 1% of naive ones. Detectable among one million naive cells, according to reports, was Jurkat TCR RNA spiked in from one cell.

Per germline, CDR1 GTSNPN and CDR2 SVGIG (reference sequence). The CDR3 is 17 amino acids. After removal of 3 bases from V and 7 bases from J, the junction contained 15 bases not matched to a gene. Libraries used about 20,000 to 1,100,000 sorted naive CD8 T cells and 10%, 30% or 50% RNA input. The CD8+CD4-CCR7+CD45RA+ phenotype defined the sorted naive CD8 T cells. Sample: naive CD8+ T cells from blood, with Jurkat cell RNA spiked in. Subset of the sample: FACS-sorted CD8+CD4-CCR7+CD45RA+ naive T cells. The source is a human donor in good health. Some libraries in this study had Jurkat cell RNA spiked in. The chain links TRBV30 to TRBJ2-5, with TRBD2 matching 12 bases. In DNA form, the CDR3 reads TGTGCCTGGAGCGAGCCGGGACTAGCGGGTCTCCGGATGACCCAGTACTTC. Amino acids: CAWSEPGLAGLRMTQYF.